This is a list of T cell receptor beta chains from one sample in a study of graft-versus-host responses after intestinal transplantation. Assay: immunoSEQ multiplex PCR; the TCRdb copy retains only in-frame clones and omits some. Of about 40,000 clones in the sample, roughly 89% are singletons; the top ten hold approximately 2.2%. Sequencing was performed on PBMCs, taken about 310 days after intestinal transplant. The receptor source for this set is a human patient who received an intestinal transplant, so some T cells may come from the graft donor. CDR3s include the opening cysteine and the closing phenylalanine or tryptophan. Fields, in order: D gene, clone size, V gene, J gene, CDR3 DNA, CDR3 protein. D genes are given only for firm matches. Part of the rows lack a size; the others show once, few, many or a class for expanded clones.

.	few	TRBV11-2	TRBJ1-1	TGTGCCAGCAGCTTTGATGAGAACACTGAAGCTTTCTTT	CASSFDENTEAFF
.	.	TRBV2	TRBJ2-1	TGTGCCAGCAGAAATTTGGGGACCTATACAGGTGTTCAGTTCTTC	CASRNLGTYTGVQFF
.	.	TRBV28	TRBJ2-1	TGTGCCAGCAGTCCTGCGGGGAATAGAGGGGATGAGCAGTTCTTC	CASSPAGNRGDEQFF
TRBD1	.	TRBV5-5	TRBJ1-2	TGTGCCAGCAGCCTACCAACAGGGGGCGATTATGGCTACACCTTC	CASSLPTGGDYGYTF
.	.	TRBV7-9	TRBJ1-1	TGTGCCAGCAGCCGCGATGTCCCGGAAGCTTTCTTT	CASSRDVPEAFF
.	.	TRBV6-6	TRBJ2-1	TGTGCCAGTGGGGGTGAGCAGTTCTTC	CASGGEQFF
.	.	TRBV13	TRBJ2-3	TGTGCCAGCAGCTTAGACCCCAGGGAGGCAGATACGCAGTATTTT	CASSLDPREADTQYF
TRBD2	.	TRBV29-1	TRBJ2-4	TGCAGCGTCGGGACAGGTCAACTAGCGGGGAACATTCAGTACTTC	CSVGTGQLAGNIQYF
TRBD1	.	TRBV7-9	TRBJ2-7	TGTGCCAGCAGTTCAGGGGGCTCCTACGAGCAGTACTTC	CASSSGGSYEQYF
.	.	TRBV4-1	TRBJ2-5	TGCGCCAGCAGCCAAGACAGGGGGGGAGACGAGACCCAGTACTTC	CASSQDRGGDETQYF
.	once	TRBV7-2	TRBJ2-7	TGTGCCAGCGGGACTCCCTACGAGCAGTACTTC	CASGTPYEQYF
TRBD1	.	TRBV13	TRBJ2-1	TGTGCCAGCAGCTTAGGGGGAGGGACAGGGAATGAGCAGTTCTTC	CASSLGGGTGNEQFF
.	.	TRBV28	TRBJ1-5	TGTGCCAGCAGCCGGGACACGGAAAATCAGCCCCAGCATTTT	CASSRDTENQPQHF
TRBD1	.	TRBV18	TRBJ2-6	TGTGCCAGCTCACGTACGGGTCACCAGGGGGCTATCTCTGGGGCCAACGTCCTGACTTTC	CASSRTGHQGAISGANVLTF
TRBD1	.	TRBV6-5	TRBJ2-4	TGTGCCAGCAGCCCTTCCCGGGACAGGGTAATTCAGTACTTC	CASSPSRDRVIQYF
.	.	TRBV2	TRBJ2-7	TGTGCCAGCATGCCTCGGGGGGCGACGTACGAGCAGTACTTC	CASMPRGATYEQYF
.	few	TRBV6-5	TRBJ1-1	TGTGCCAGCAGGGGGTCAGGGTCCTGGCCTGAAGCTTTCTTT	CASRGSGSWPEAFF
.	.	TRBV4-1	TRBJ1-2	TGCGCCAGCAGCCACCGGTTCGGGAGGCGATTTAACTATGGCTACACCTTC	CASSHRFGRRFNYGYTF
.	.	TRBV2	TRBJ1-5	TGTGCCAGCAGTGTCTCCAGCGTCTATAGCAATCAGCCCCAGCATTTT	CASSVSSVYSNQPQHF
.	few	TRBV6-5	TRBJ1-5	TGTGCCAGCAGCAGAGGACAAAGCAATCAGCCCCAGCATTTT	CASSRGQSNQPQHF
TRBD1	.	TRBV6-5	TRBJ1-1	TGTGCCAGCAGGGGACAGGCCAGGGGAGGCACTGAAGCTTTCTTT	CASRGQARGGTEAFF
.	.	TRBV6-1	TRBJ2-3	TGTGCCAGCAGAGCCATGCCAGGGATTCGGGATACGCAGTATTTT	CASRAMPGIRDTQYF
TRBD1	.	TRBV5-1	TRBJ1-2	TGCGCCAGCAGCCCCTCAGGGGGCGCGTATGGCTACACCTTC	CASSPSGGAYGYTF
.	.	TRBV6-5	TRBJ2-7	TGTGCCAGCAGCAGACAGACCTACTCCTACGAGCAGTACTTC	CASSRQTYSYEQYF
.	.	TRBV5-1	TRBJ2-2	TGCGCCAGCAGCTTGGCCATCGGGCTCTTCACCGGGGAGCTGTTTTTT	CASSLAIGLFTGELFF
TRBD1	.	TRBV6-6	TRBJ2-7	TGTGCCAGCAACATAGCGGACAGGGGCGAGCAGTACTTC	CASNIADRGEQYF
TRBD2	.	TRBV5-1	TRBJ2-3	TGCGCCAGCAGAAAATTAGCGGGACCGTCCACAGATACGCAGTATTTT	CASRKLAGPSTDTQYF
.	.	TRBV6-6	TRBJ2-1	TGTGCCAGCAGTTACTCTCAGAGCGGTGAGCAGTTCTTC	CASSYSQSGEQFF
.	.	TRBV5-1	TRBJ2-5	TGCGCCAGCAGCTTGACAGGCCTCCAAGAGACCCAGTACTTC	CASSLTGLQETQYF
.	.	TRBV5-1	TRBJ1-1	TGCGCCAGCAGCTTGGGGATCAGGGAGGGAGTAAACACTGAAGCTTTCTTT	CASSLGIREGVNTEAFF
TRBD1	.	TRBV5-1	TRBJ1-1	TGCGCCAGCAGCTTGGGACAGGGATGGGCCACTGAAGCTTTCTTT	CASSLGQGWATEAFF
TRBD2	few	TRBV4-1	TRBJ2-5	TGCGCCAGCAGCCCCACACGGGGGCAGCGGGGGCAAGAGACCCAGTACTTC	CASSPTRGQRGQETQYF
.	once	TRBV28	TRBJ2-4	TGTGCCAGCAGTTTCGCAGGGGCGCTGGAAGACATTCAGTACTTC	CASSFAGALEDIQYF
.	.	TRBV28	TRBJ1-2	TGTGCCAGCAGTTTAACCCAATGGGGCTACACCTTC	CASSLTQWGYTF
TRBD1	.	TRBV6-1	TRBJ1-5	TGTGCCAGCAGCACGGACAGGTCTAGCAATCAGCCCCAGCATTTT	CASSTDRSSNQPQHF
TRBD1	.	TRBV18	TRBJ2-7	TGTGCCAGCTCAGCCTGGACAGGGGGCGGGGAGCAGTACTTC	CASSAWTGGGEQYF
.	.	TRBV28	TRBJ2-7	TGTGCCAGCACCCCCGGCGGACGGATCTACGAGCAGTACTTC	CASTPGGRIYEQYF
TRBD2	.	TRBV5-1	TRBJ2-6	TGCGCCAGCAGCTTGGGGCGGGGGGGCTCTGGGGCCAACGTCCTGACTTTC	CASSLGRGGSGANVLTF
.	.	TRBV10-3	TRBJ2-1	TGTGCCATCAGTGGCGGGGTGAATAGTGTAAGCTCCTACAATGAGCAGTTCTTC	CAISGGVNSVSSYNEQFF
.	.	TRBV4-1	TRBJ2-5	TGCGCCAGCAGATGCAAGATAAAGTGGGGATATCAGGAGACCCAGTACTTC	CASRCKIKWGYQETQYF
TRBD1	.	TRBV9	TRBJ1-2	TGTGCCAGCAGCGTAGCAGGGACAGGGCGGGAAGGCTACACCTTC	CASSVAGTGREGYTF
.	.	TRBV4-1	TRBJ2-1	TGCGCCAGCAGCCAAGATAGGGTTGATCAGTTCTTC	CASSQDRVDQFF
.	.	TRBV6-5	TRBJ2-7	TGTGCCAGCAGACAGGACTGGACGAGCTCCTACGAGCAGTACTTC	CASRQDWTSSYEQYF
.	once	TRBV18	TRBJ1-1	TGTGCCAGCTCACCACTCACGGGTGGGGACACTGAAGCTTTCTTT	CASSPLTGGDTEAFF
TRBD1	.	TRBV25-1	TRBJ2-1	TGTGCCAGCAGATCGGACAGGTACAATGAGCAGTTCTTC	CASRSDRYNEQFF
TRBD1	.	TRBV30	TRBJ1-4	TGTGCCTGGAGTGTGGGAACAGGGGTTGCTAATGAAAAACTGTTTTTT	CAWSVGTGVANEKLFF
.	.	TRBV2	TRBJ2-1	TGTGCCAGCAGTGGCCCCGGACTTCTTGAGCAGTTCTTC	CASSGPGLLEQFF
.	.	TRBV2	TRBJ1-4	TGTGCCAGCGTCTTCTTGATCAATGAAAAACTGTTTTTT	CASVFLINEKLFF
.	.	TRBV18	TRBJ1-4	TGTGCCAGCTCACCACGCGAGGGTTTAAAGGAAAAACTGTTTTTT	CASSPREGLKEKLFF
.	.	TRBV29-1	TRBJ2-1	TGCAGCGTTCGGAGGACTAACAGATACAATGAGCAGTTCTTC	CSVRRTNRYNEQFF
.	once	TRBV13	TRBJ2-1	TGTGCCAGCAGCTTAGGTCGGGCGAGCTACAATGAGCAGTTCTTC	CASSLGRASYNEQFF
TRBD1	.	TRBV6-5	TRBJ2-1	TGTGCCAGCAGTTACTACAGGGGGCAGTACAATGAGCAGTTCTTC	CASSYYRGQYNEQFF
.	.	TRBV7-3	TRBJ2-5	TGTGCCAGCGGCCGAACAGGGTCGGAGACCCAGTACTTC	CASGRTGSETQYF
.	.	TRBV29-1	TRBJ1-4	TGCAGCGTTCTGGACAGATATAATGAAAAACTGTTTTTT	CSVLDRYNEKLFF
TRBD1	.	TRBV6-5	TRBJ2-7	TGTGCCAGCAGTGTCGAAGGACAGGACGAGCAGTACTTC	CASSVEGQDEQYF
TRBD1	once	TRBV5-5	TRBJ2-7	TGTGCCAGCAGCTTGTCGACAGGGGTCTCCTACGAGCAGTACTTC	CASSLSTGVSYEQYF
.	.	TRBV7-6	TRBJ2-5	TGTGCCAGCAGCATTAGCGGCGAGACCCAGTACTTC	CASSISGETQYF